This T cell receptor (beta chain) stems from a study of beta chain features in type 1 diabetes. Whole-study results and caveats: Shortening that was moderate but significant affected the TCRB CDR3s of Type 1 diabetes patients in all four CD4+ subsets.

Per germline, CDR1 KGHSH and CDR2 LQKENI. Trimming stripped 6 bases from V and 5 bases from J, with 19 bases between. The CDR3 spans 15 residues. This clone occurred once. What it binds is not known. The authors reverse transcribed all of the isolated RNA, so sequencing captured expressed TCRB transcripts. Assay: immunoSEQ multiplex PCR; the TCRdb copy retains only in-frame clones and omits some. This table has roughly 15,000 clones, approximately 70% appearing once. This sequence joins TRBV18 and TRBJ1-1; TRBD1 might be the D (6 bases). The sample comprised stem cell memory CD4+ T cells from blood. The TCR originated in a man aged 25 to 40 with type 1 diabetes. In DNA form, the CDR3 reads TGTGCCAGCTCTCCTGGGGGGGGCGGAGGGACTGAAGCTTTCTTT. Its protein is CASSPGGGGGTEAFF.